A selection of T cell receptor beta chains follows, all from one sample in a study of shared clonotypes between healthy human individuals. The method was immunoSEQ multiplex PCR; TCRdb's version includes in-frame clones alone and lacks a portion of them. This table holds hundreds of thousands of clones, less than 85% found once. Sample: memory CD4+ T cells sorted from blood. Source of these receptors: a woman between 25 and 40 years old in good health. The CDR3 runs from the conserved cysteine through the conserved F or W. The D gene is left open where the match is weak. Only some rows state a clone size, as once, few, many or a class for expanded clones.

j_call v_call clone_size d_call cdr3_aa cdr3_nt
TRBJ2-1 TRBV19 NA TRBD1 CASSTDRGFNEQFF TGTGCCAGTAGTACGGACAGGGGCTTTAATGAGCAGTTCTTC
TRBJ2-3 TRBV5-4 NA NA CASSSERYSTDTQYF TGTGCCAGCAGCTCGGAGCGGTACTCCACAGATACGCAGTATTTT
TRBJ2-7 TRBV28 NA TRBD2 CASDNEAGGFREQYF TGTGCCAGCGATAACGAGGCGGGAGGGTTTCGAGAGCAGTACTTC
TRBJ2-7 TRBV5-1 NA NA CASSLVWTDSYEQYF TGCGCCAGCAGCTTGGTGTGGACAGACTCCTACGAGCAGTACTTC
TRBJ2-1 TRBV28 once NA CASSLLPYEQFF TGTGCCAGCAGTTTATTGCCATATGAGCAGTTCTTC
TRBJ1-2 TRBV29-1 NA NA CSAEVNYGYTF TGCAGCGCGGAGGTGAACTATGGCTACACCTTC
TRBJ2-5 TRBV2 many TRBD2 CASSTRTSGSSETQYF TGTGCCAGCAGCACAAGGACTAGCGGGAGTTCGGAGACCCAGTACTTC
TRBJ1-5 TRBV11-2 NA NA CASSLVGTNQPQHF TGTGCCAGCAGCTTAGTAGGGACCAATCAGCCCCAGCATTTT
TRBJ2-7 TRBV25-1 NA NA CASSYGAAYEQYF TGTGCCAGCAGTTACGGGGCCGCTTACGAGCAGTACTTC
TRBJ1-5 TRBV18 NA NA CASSPPSGNQPQHF TGTGCCAGCTCACCACCGTCGGGAAATCAGCCCCAGCATTTT
TRBJ2-6 TRBV6-5 once NA CASSYDSGANVLTF TGTGCCAGCAGTTACGACTCTGGGGCCAACGTCCTGACTTTC
TRBJ2-7 TRBV6-5 NA NA CASRQIGNYEQYF TGTGCCAGCAGACAGATCGGGAACTACGAGCAGTACTTC
TRBJ2-5 TRBV18 NA NA CASSPQQETQYF TGTGCCAGCTCACCTCAGCAAGAGACCCAGTACTTC
TRBJ2-4 TRBV13 few TRBD2 CASSLSWTSGSWAKNIQYF TGTGCCAGCAGCCTCTCCTGGACTAGCGGGAGCTGGGCCAAAAACATTCAGTACTTC
TRBJ2-6 TRBV28 NA NA CASSSGIGANVLTF TGTGCCAGCAGTTCGGGAATCGGAGCCAACGTCCTGACTTTC
TRBJ2-7 TRBV29-1 NA NA CSVGQGGDEQYF TGCAGCGTTGGACAGGGAGGCGACGAGCAGTACTTC
TRBJ1-5 TRBV28 NA NA CASRALPSNQPQHF TGTGCCAGCAGGGCTTTACCTAGCAATCAGCCCCAGCATTTT
TRBJ1-4 TRBV6-4 NA NA CASSDSSGGLNEKLFF TGTGCCAGCAGTGACTCGAGCGGAGGACTTAATGAAAAACTGTTTTTT
TRBJ2-2 TRBV19 few TRBD1 CASSTHRGGTGELFF TGTGCCAGTAGTACGCACAGGGGCGGCACCGGGGAGCTGTTTTTT
TRBJ2-7 TRBV6-6 NA NA CASSLGPISYEQYF TGTGCCAGCAGCCTGGGACCGATCTCCTACGAGCAGTACTTC
TRBJ2-7 TRBV5-1 NA NA CASSFIQSGTYEQYF TGCGCCAGCAGCTTTATCCAGTCTGGAACCTACGAGCAGTACTTC
TRBJ1-4 TRBV4-1 few NA CASSQARLNEKLFF TGCGCCAGCAGCCAAGCCAGACTTAATGAAAAACTGTTTTTT
TRBJ1-3 TRBV7-9 NA NA CASSSPGNTIYF TGTGCCAGCAGCTCCCCTGGAAACACCATATATTTT
TRBJ2-2 TRBV19 NA TRBD2 CASSLLTSGRVLKNTGELFF TGTGCCAGTAGTCTCCTGACTAGCGGGAGGGTGCTGAAAAACACCGGGGAGCTGTTTTTT
TRBJ1-1 TRBV25-1 NA TRBD1 CASSEYIGGPAEAFF TGTGCCAGCAGTGAATATATAGGGGGCCCCGCTGAAGCTTTCTTT
TRBJ1-2 TRBV14 NA NA CASSQAGTSYGYTF TGTGCCAGCAGCCAAGCCGGGACAAGTTATGGCTACACCTTC
TRBJ2-7 TRBV14 NA TRBD2 CASSPTGLAGGEQYF TGTGCCAGCAGCCCAACGGGACTAGCGGGGGGAGAGCAGTACTTC
TRBJ1-1 TRBV29-1 NA NA CSVQTGFGLTEAFF TGCAGCGTCCAAACAGGGTTTGGGTTGACTGAAGCTTTCTTT
TRBJ1-1 TRBV19 many NA CASSISSYSTEAFF TGTGCCAGTAGTATAAGCAGCTACTCGACTGAAGCTTTCTTT
TRBJ2-3 TRBV7-8 NA TRBD2 CASSLGSSGRKADTQYF TGTGCCAGCAGCTTAGGATCTAGCGGGAGAAAGGCAGATACGCAGTATTTT
TRBJ1-2 TRBV27 NA NA CASSSQSHSYGYTF TGTGCCAGCAGTTCTCAATCCCATTCATATGGCTACACCTTC
TRBJ2-3 TRBV19 NA NA CASSIEAGTQYF TGTGCCAGTAGTATAGAAGCCGGCACGCAGTATTTT
TRBJ2-1 TRBV4-2 many TRBD2 CASSLLAPNEQFF TGTGCCAGCAGCCTACTAGCGCCCAATGAGCAGTTCTTC
TRBJ1-4 TRBV28 few NA CASSPPTGGEKLFF TGTGCCAGCAGTCCCCCCACAGGAGGTGAAAAACTGTTTTTT
TRBJ2-7 TRBV2 NA TRBD2 CASSPRGRALYEQYF TGTGCCAGCAGTCCACGTGGGAGGGCCCTCTACGAGCAGTACTTC
TRBJ1-1 TRBV6-5 NA NA CASSYPTRNTEAFF TGTGCCAGCAGTTACCCTACAAGGAACACTGAAGCTTTCTTT
TRBJ2-7 TRBV6-5 NA NA CASSSRGVSEQYF TGTGCCAGCAGTTCCCGGGGTGTAAGCGAGCAGTACTTC
TRBJ1-4 TRBV19 NA TRBD1 CASSIRTGLIEKLFF TGTGCCAGTAGTATACGGACAGGGTTGATTGAAAAACTGTTTTTT